A selection of T cell receptor beta chains follows, all from one sample in a study of shared clonotypes between healthy human individuals. Produced via immunoSEQ multiplex PCR; TCRdb's table is partial and in-frame only. The top ten hold less than 25% of the sample, which has about 870,000 clones, more than 85% seen once. The material sequenced was naive CD8+ T cells sorted from blood. The source of these receptors is a man younger than 40 in good health. Each CDR3 is given with its conserved first and last residue.

cdr3_aa: CASSSPPDMNEQFF; v_call: TRBV7-9; j_call: TRBJ2-1
cdr3_aa: CASSQEGGYPGTTKYEQYF; v_call: TRBV4-1; j_call: TRBJ2-7
cdr3_aa: CASSPTGTGELFF; v_call: TRBV28; j_call: TRBJ2-2
cdr3_aa: CASSQDAPTSGSSYEQYF; v_call: TRBV4-3; j_call: TRBJ2-7
cdr3_aa: CASSYSAPGLRAGQYF; v_call: TRBV6-5; j_call: TRBJ2-7
cdr3_aa: CASNGIAGSSYEQYF; v_call: TRBV6-1; j_call: TRBJ2-7
cdr3_aa: CASKGSTEAFF; v_call: TRBV2; j_call: TRBJ1-1
cdr3_aa: CASSFLGNRNQPQHF; v_call: TRBV27; j_call: TRBJ1-5
cdr3_aa: CASSLALLAENNEQFF; v_call: TRBV7-8; j_call: TRBJ2-1
cdr3_aa: CASSTPGQGAYEQYF; v_call: TRBV6-5; j_call: TRBJ2-7
cdr3_aa: CASSPPGRGTNTGELFF; v_call: TRBV7-2; j_call: TRBJ2-2
cdr3_aa: CASSLRLAGYEQYF; v_call: TRBV19; j_call: TRBJ2-7
cdr3_aa: CASSLATSGTLETQYF; v_call: TRBV5-1; j_call: TRBJ2-5
cdr3_aa: CASSPPFGTGRYEQYF; v_call: TRBV21-1; j_call: TRBJ2-7
cdr3_aa: CASSPEMNTEAFF; v_call: TRBV4-1; j_call: TRBJ1-1
cdr3_aa: CASWDKDYNEQFF; v_call: TRBV18; j_call: TRBJ2-1
cdr3_aa: CASSLIELTTEAFF; v_call: TRBV5-4; j_call: TRBJ1-1
cdr3_aa: CASSHSYEQYF; v_call: TRBV7-5; j_call: TRBJ2-7
cdr3_aa: CASSLTKNYRFEQYF; v_call: TRBV7-8; j_call: TRBJ2-7
cdr3_aa: CASSPRGGRAHEQYF; v_call: TRBV27; j_call: TRBJ2-7
cdr3_aa: CASSWGSRNEQFF; v_call: TRBV27; j_call: TRBJ2-1
cdr3_aa: CASMGSPTPINSNQPQHF; v_call: TRBV5-1; j_call: TRBJ1-5
cdr3_aa: CASSMGEGNTIYF; v_call: TRBV19; j_call: TRBJ1-3
cdr3_aa: CASSSRLRGTNNEQFF; v_call: TRBV2; j_call: TRBJ2-1
cdr3_aa: CASSPFPSGRDTQYF; v_call: TRBV7-2; j_call: TRBJ2-3
cdr3_aa: CASSSQGPSEKLFF; v_call: TRBV6-6; j_call: TRBJ1-4
cdr3_aa: CASSQVEGGASGGYEQYF; v_call: TRBV4-3; j_call: TRBJ2-7
cdr3_aa: CASSDQYTYTF; v_call: TRBV2; j_call: TRBJ1-2
cdr3_aa: CASSSPTAGGSGANVLTF; v_call: TRBV9; j_call: TRBJ2-6
cdr3_aa: CASSQLAGGLYEQYF; v_call: TRBV7-2; j_call: TRBJ2-7
cdr3_aa: CASSHIGNQETQYF; v_call: TRBV27; j_call: TRBJ2-5
cdr3_aa: CASSQRAGWSNEQYF; v_call: TRBV12-1; j_call: TRBJ2-7
cdr3_aa: CASSFGGSREQYF; v_call: TRBV27; j_call: TRBJ2-7
cdr3_aa: CASSYSSGVGDYEQYF; v_call: TRBV6-5; j_call: TRBJ2-7
cdr3_aa: CASSAGPNPYEQYF; v_call: TRBV19; j_call: .
cdr3_aa: CARDPKRGRETQYF; v_call: TRBV19; j_call: TRBJ2-5
cdr3_aa: CASSYGTGHSNEQYF; v_call: TRBV6-6; j_call: TRBJ2-7